Here is one T cell receptor beta chain with its context. Its specificity is unknown. Every one of the donors was a Caucasian adult that lived in Nashville, Tennessee. This record comes from a study of shared clonotypes between healthy human individuals. Study information: The cohort comprised a couple of women and a few men. Their ages spanned 18 to 49 years.

Study results and limitations: Clonotype sharing among donors, it was expected, would be affected by sequencing depth.

Germline loops: CDR1 SNHLY, CDR2 FYNNEI. Trimming removed 7 bases at V and 7 bases at J, with 20 bases between. The CDR3 totals 14 residues. The repertoire was sequenced with immunoSEQ multiplex PCR; TCRdb's copy has only in-frame clones and lacks some. Of some 1,400,000 clones in the sample, approximately 96% were seen once. This receptor was taken from a man aged 25 to 40 in good health. The chain combines TRBV2 with TRBJ2-7; tentatively, D is TRBD1 (6 bases). Material for sequencing was naive CD4+ T cells sorted from blood. Subset defined: CD45RA+ positively selected. The CDR3 sequence: CASIQGTAQGEQYF. Written as DNA, the CDR3 is TGTGCCAGCATCCAGGGGACCGCTCAGGGGGAGCAGTACTTC.